This TCR beta chain was recovered during a study of cytomegalovirus exposure and HLA in healthy donors. Study-wide results and limits: Previous analysis showed most TCR beta V segments were productive about 87% or about 30% of the time.

This clone was found once. Its antigen is currently unknown. It was with 60 Vbeta and 13 Jbeta primers that the PCR ran. Per the authors' pipeline: In a later analysis, the count reached about 75 million unique TCR beta chains, with approximately 10 million shared. Here immunoSEQ multiplex PCR was the method, and the copy in TCRdb shows in-frame clones only, minus some. V and J calls and clone size follow that table, whereas D and trimming were derived from the DNA. The data hold 150,000 or so clones, with around 78% observed a single time. Looked up from germline, CDR1 is LNHDA and CDR2 is SQIVND (reference sequence). Trimming shortened V by 5 bases and J by 0 bases, and 10 bases separated the two germline ends. The CDR3 sequence is 15 residues long.

The source is a woman under 30 in good health and CMV-seronegative. The chain couples TRBV19 to TRBJ2-2, with no clear D. What was sequenced was PBMCs. The CDR3, as DNA: TGTGCCAGTAGTGTCTACAGAGCGAACACCGGGGAGCTGTTTTTT. Residues: CASSVYRANTGELFF.